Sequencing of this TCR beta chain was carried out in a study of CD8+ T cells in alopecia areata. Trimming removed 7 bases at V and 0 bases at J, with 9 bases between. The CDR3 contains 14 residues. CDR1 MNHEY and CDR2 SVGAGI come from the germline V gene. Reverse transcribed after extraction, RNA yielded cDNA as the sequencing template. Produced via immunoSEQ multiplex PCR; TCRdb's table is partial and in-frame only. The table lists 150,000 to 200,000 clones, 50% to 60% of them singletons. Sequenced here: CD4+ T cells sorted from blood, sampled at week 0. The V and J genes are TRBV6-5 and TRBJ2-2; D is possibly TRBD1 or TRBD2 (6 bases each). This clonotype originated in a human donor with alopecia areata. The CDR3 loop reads CASTRGPNTGELFF. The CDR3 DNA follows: TGTGCCAGCACTCGGGGGCCGAACACCGGGGAGCTGTTTTTT.